This TCR beta chain was observed in a study of post-analysis software for immune sequencing data (dated by TCRdb to the mid-2010s). Background for the entire study: The recorded disease courses included relapsing-remitting, secondary progressive and progressive-relapsing multiple sclerosis, and some patients had no subtype annotation. The patient repertoires were compared against around 11 previously published healthy control repertoires obtained from donors aged 6 to 25 years. A subset of samples was prepared in parallel using single-end sample barcoding, then pooled and co-amplified after Illumina adapter ligation.

To demonstrate the VDJtools post-analysis software, TCR beta repertoires were profiled from the peripheral blood of more than 10 young patients with multiple sclerosis. The patients with multiple sclerosis were children and adolescents between about 6 and 17 years of age. Receptor libraries were prepared by PCR. Sequenced using an Illumina HiSeq 2500. To reduce PCR and sequencing biases, unique molecular identifiers were incorporated into the TCR beta cDNA libraries. Roughly 500,000 cDNA molecules were obtained per 1 to 10 million input T cells, so each molecule approximated one T cell. The patient libraries were prepared and sequenced with the same protocol used for the earlier healthy control dataset. Samples belonging to the same batch were prepared together, multiplexed and sequenced on a shared HiSeq lane. In the source study's methods: MIGEC was used to process the raw barcoded reads, and molecular identifier groups with only a single read were discarded before consensus assembly and CDR3 extraction. Clonotype tables were post-analysed with VDJtools, and diversity was normalized by down-sampling all datasets to the smallest sample size. Repertoire overlap clustering matched CDR3 amino acid but not nucleotide sequences to correct batch-related cross-sample contamination. TCRdb redid the processing of the public reads, applying fastp at Q25 and MiXCR, and retained in-frame beta chains. Duplicate CDR3 protein sequences are folded into a single record with the most common DNA and genes. These V and J calls originate from TCRdb's pipeline instead of the authors' own analysis. The sample includes roughly 800,000 distinct CDR3 sequences, with roughly 46% observed a single time. Clones ranked in the top ten supply roughly 4.4% of the sample.

About this clonotype itself: Its antigen has not been determined. No quality values exist for individual bases; no much larger clone is one base distant.

CDR1 is given as MNHNS and CDR2 as SASEGT, both from the germline V gene. From the cysteine through the phenylalanine, the CDR3 covers 15 amino acids. Only the CDR3 part of the read is kept: 45 bases, read in frame from the first base. The junction shows trimming of 6 bases on V and 4 bases on J, and the gene matches do not reach 9 bases of it. What the authors observed across the whole study: Compared with controls, multiple sclerosis patients had significantly lower normalized Chao1 diversity, a finding suggesting substantial peripheral T-cell clonal expansion. Patients showed significantly higher frequencies than controls for roughly five TRBV segments, among them TRBV5-6, TRBV5-1 and TRBV20-1. When samples were clustered directly using the F measure, samples prepared in the same batch co-clustered strongly, which prompted a batch-effect correction. The control group was slightly older than the multiple sclerosis patient group.

The sample taken for sequencing was blood. Recombination joined TRBV6-1 with TRBJ2-3; 8 middle bases align to TRBD2. The TCR was taken from a girl aged 5-17 years with multiple sclerosis. The sequence in DNA is TGTGCCAGCAGCGGGGGGGGCGCATGGGCAGATACGCAGTATTTT. This encodes CASSGGGAWADTQYF.